The 32 T cell receptor beta chains below were found in one sample sequenced in a study of T cell changes during pregnancy in multiple sclerosis. This table comes from immunoSEQ multiplex PCR, and its TCRdb copy is limited to in-frame clones, with some not included. The sample holds 70,000 to 95,000 clones; around 94% are singletons and the top ten take approximately 2%. This specimen consisted of peripheral blood, obtained in the second trimester of pregnancy. The receptors were gathered from a female donor in good health, enrolled as a control in a pregnancy study.

The CDR3 coding sequence is TGTGCCAGCTCACCGCAAAGGGAGTTCGGTGGCTACACCTTC. This encodes CASSPQREFGGYTF. This rearrangement joins TRBV18 to TRBJ1-2; D remains ambiguous. The CDR3 runs to 14 residues. V lost 3 bases to trimming and J lost 7 bases, with 15 bases between them. Germline V gives CDR1 KGHSH, CDR2 LQKENI.

The chain combines TRBV30 with TRBJ2-1; possible D gene TRBD2, 6 bases. V was clipped by 1 base and J by 15 bases, with 16 bases between them. This CDR3 is 12 amino acids long. Germline V gives CDR1 GTSNPN, CDR2 SVGIG (reference sequence). Written as DNA, the CDR3 is TGTGCCTGGAGTGGCCCCATTGAGGGACTGTTCTTC. Translated, it gives CAWSGPIEGLFF.

The chain uses TRBV6-5 and TRBJ2-1; TRBD1 is a possible D gene (5 bases). This CDR3 has 13 amino acids. V was cut by 5 bases and J by 4 bases, with 9 bases left in between. Germline V lookup: CDR1 MNHEY, CDR2 SVGAGI. CDR3 in DNA: TGTGCCAGCAGTGAACAGGATTACAATGAGCAGTTCTTC. Residues: CASSEQDYNEQFF.

The chain recombines TRBV5-1 with TRBJ1-1; tentative D call: TRBD1 (5 bases). Germline loops: CDR1 SGHRS, CDR2 YFSETQ. V lost 6 bases, J lost 11 bases, and 8 bases lay in between. The CDR3 is 9 residues long. CDR3 coding DNA: TGCGCCAGCAAGGGGAAGGCTTTCTTT. Translating it yields CASKGKAFF.

The rearrangement links TRBV13 to TRBJ2-7; 9 positions match TRBD2. CDR1 PRHDT and CDR2 FYEKMQ come from the germline V gene (reference sequence). The CDR3 totals 15 residues. V shed 5 bases, J shed 0 bases, and the junction held 5 bases outside the gene matches. The DNA for the CDR3 is TGTGCCAGCAGCGACCAGACTAGCGGCTCCTACGAGCAGTACTTC. Its translation is CASSDQTSGSYEQYF.

CDR3 residues: CASSLGRGHQPQHF. The CDR3 DNA sequence: TGTGCCAGCAGCTTGGGCAGGGGGCATCAGCCCCAGCATTTT. The chain links TRBV7-9 to TRBJ1-5; 8 bases align to TRBD1. The CDR3 runs 14 residues. The germline gives CDR1 SEHNR, CDR2 FQNEAQ (reference sequence). After removal of 3 bases from V and 5 bases from J, the junction contained 3 bases not matched to a gene.

The chain couples TRBV5-4 to TRBJ2-3; possibly TRBD2 for D (5 bases). This CDR3 has 15 amino acids. Germline-derived CDR1 and CDR2 are SGHNT and YYREEE (reference sequence). Trimming stripped 3 bases from V and 4 bases from J, with 15 bases between. The CDR3: CASSSRTWMADTQYF. In nucleotides, the CDR3 is TGTGCCAGCAGCTCCCGGACTTGGATGGCAGATACGCAGTATTTT.

V usage is TRBV7-2 and J usage is TRBJ1-5; D possibly corresponds to TRBD1 (6 bases). The CDR3 has 15 amino acids. Deletions cut 1 base from V and 3 bases from J, with 10 bases between. Looked up from germline, CDR1 is SGHTA and CDR2 is FQGNSA. The CDR3 DNA reads TGTGCCAGCAGCTTAGTAGGGGGTACCAATCAGCCCCAGCATTTT. Translation gives CASSLVGGTNQPQHF.

The chain has TRBV7-3 and TRBJ2-2; TRBD1 aligns across 8 bases. V trimming: 6 bases; J trimming: 6 bases; junction bases outside the gene matches: 6. Germline CDR1 and CDR2: SGHTA and FQGTGA. This CDR3 region has 14 residues. Here the CDR3 reads CASSRTGSAGELFF. Written as DNA, the CDR3 is TGTGCCAGCAGTCGGACAGGGTCTGCCGGGGAGCTGTTTTTT.

This chain connects TRBV5-5 to TRBJ1-5; D is unresolved. V was cut by 2 bases and J by 2 bases, with 2 bases left in between. Germline V gives CDR1 SGHKS, CDR2 YYEKEE (reference sequence). This CDR3 has 12 amino acids. CDR3 residues: CASSFGNQPQHF. The CDR3 DNA reads TGTGCCAGCAGCTTCGGCAATCAGCCCCAGCATTTT.

This clone came up once. This chain links TRBV7-2 with TRBJ1-1; 8 bases line up with TRBD1. The CDR3 is 13 residues long. CDR1 SGHTA and CDR2 FQGNSA come from the germline V gene. The V gene end was trimmed by 5 bases and the J gene end by 4 bases; junction bases not matched to a gene: 3. CDR3 amino acids: CASSQGAGTEAFF. CDR3 DNA sequence: TGTGCCAGCAGCCAGGGGGCCGGCACTGAAGCTTTCTTT.

V is TRBV5-1 and J is TRBJ2-5, with D possibly matching TRBD1 (5 bases). Germline loops: CDR1 SGHRS, CDR2 YFSETQ. The CDR3 is 14 residues long. V lost 7 bases and J lost 9, with 22 bases in between. The DNA for the CDR3 is TGCGCCAGCTCGATAAAACAGGTCCCGGCGGCCCAGTACTTC. This codes for CASSIKQVPAAQYF.

This clone was seen a handful of times. V usage is TRBV7-9 and J usage is TRBJ1-6, with TRBD1 matching over 7 bases. The J segment lost 6 bases and the V segment lost 5 bases, leaving 7 bases of the junction unmatched. The V gene's germline CDR1 is SEHNR and CDR2 FQNEAQ (reference sequence). This CDR3 comprises 15 residues. The CDR3 nucleotides are TGTGCCAGCAGCCTCCCGGACAGGTTTAATTCACCCCTCCACTTT. It specifies CASSLPDRFNSPLHF.

The chain recombines TRBV28 with TRBJ2-6, with D possibly matching TRBD1 (5 bases). Per the germline V gene, CDR1 is MDHEN and CDR2 is SYDVKM. Trimming took off 8 bases at V and 3 bases at J, with 14 bases between the two ends. The CDR3 contains 15 residues. The CDR3 DNA reads TGTGCCAGCTACAAATCCAGGGTTGGGGCCAACGTCCTGACTTTC. Protein sequence: CASYKSRVGANVLTF.

The V gene is TRBV30, the J gene TRBJ2-7; the match to TRBD2 covers 14 bases. Germline V gene sequence: CDR1 GTSNPN, CDR2 SVGIG (reference sequence). There are 14 residues in the CDR3. V shed 3 bases and J 5 bases; nucleotides not matched to a gene: 3. CDR3 protein: CAWSRLAGGNEQYF. CDR3 coding DNA: TGTGCCTGGAGCCGACTAGCGGGGGGGAACGAGCAGTACTTC.

V usage is TRBV5-6 and J usage is TRBJ1-2, with D unresolved. CDR3 size: 13 residues. CDR1 SGHDT and CDR2 YYEEEE come from the germline V gene. V gave up 4 bases and J gave up 3 bases, with 10 bases separating them. As DNA, the CDR3 is TGTGCCAGCAGCCCCGGTGCGTACTATGGCTACACCTTC. This codes for CASSPGAYYGYTF.

The chain combines TRBV7-9 with TRBJ1-2, with 11 nucleotides matching TRBD1. This CDR3 spans 14 amino acids. V shed 5 bases, J shed 2 bases, and the junction held 1 base outside the gene matches. Germline V gene data show CDR1 as SEHNR and CDR2 as FQNEAQ (reference sequence). The CDR3 nucleotides are TGTGCCAGCAGCCGGGACAGGGGGAACTATGGCTACACCTTC. This translates into CASSRDRGNYGYTF.

The chain uses TRBV27 and TRBJ1-1, with 11 bases that match TRBD1. There are 16 residues in the CDR3. The germline V gene has CDR1 MNHEY and CDR2 SMNVEV (reference sequence). V trimming: 5 bases; J trimming: 4 bases; junction bases outside the gene matches: 9. This CDR3 is CASSQGTGGVGTEAFF. CDR3 nucleotides: TGTGCCAGCAGTCAGGGGACAGGGGGTGTTGGCACTGAAGCTTTCTTT.

This chain joins TRBV7-2 and TRBJ2-3; 8 bases line up with TRBD2. Trimming at V came to 5 bases and at J to 3 bases, leaving 13 bases not matched to a gene. The CDR3 loop spans 17 amino acids. Per the germline V gene, CDR1 is SGHTA and CDR2 is FQGNSA. The DNA for the CDR3 is TGTGCCAGCAGCCCCGGGTGGGTAGCGGGGATTACAGATACGCAGTATTTT. Its translation: CASSPGWVAGITDTQYF.

V is TRBV29-1 and J is TRBJ2-7; D gene unclear. The CDR3 covers 13 residues. Germline assignment: CDR1 SQVTM and CDR2 ANQGSEA. V lost 7 bases to trimming and J lost 5 bases, with 18 bases between them. CDR3: CSATKLVSHEQYF. The CDR3, as DNA: TGCAGCGCTACTAAATTGGTCAGCCACGAGCAGTACTTC.

The chain employs TRBV6-1 and TRBJ2-7; TRBD2 is a possible D gene (5 bases). The germline V and J ends were trimmed by 4 bases and 0 bases, with 13 bases remaining between them. The CDR3 has 15 residues. Germline CDR1 is MNHNS and CDR2 is SASEGT. The CDR3 loop is CASSVAETSSYEQYF. For the CDR3, the DNA is TGTGCCAGCAGTGTTGCAGAAACTAGCTCCTACGAGCAGTACTTC.

This clone was found once. This chain connects TRBV7-2 to TRBJ2-7; 9 bases line up with TRBD1. The CDR3 covers 14 residues. Trimming at V came to 0 bases and at J to 11 bases, leaving 8 bases not matched to a gene. The germline V gene has CDR1 SGHTA and CDR2 FQGNSA. The CDR3 bases are TGTGCCAGCAGCTTAGCGACCGGGACAGGGAGGGAGTACTTC. Translated, it gives CASSLATGTGREYF.

The rearrangement links TRBV2 to TRBJ1-1, with D unresolved. Germline V CDR1 and CDR2: SNHLY, FYNNEI. V lost 2 bases and J 1 base, leaving 5 bases between the germline ends. CDR3 length equals 13 residues. The CDR3 coding sequence is TGTGCCAGCAGTGAATCCGGGAACACTGAAGCTTTCTTT. It translates to CASSESGNTEAFF.

This chain links TRBV27 with TRBJ2-7, with no clear D. Germline CDR1 MNHEY, CDR2 SMNVEV (reference sequence). The length of the CDR3 is 13 residues. V was clipped by 2 bases and J by 3 bases, with 8 bases between them. This CDR3 is CASSLGQHYEQYF. Here the CDR3 DNA reads TGTGCCAGCAGTTTAGGGCAGCACTACGAGCAGTACTTC.

The chain uses TRBV5-6 and TRBJ2-7, with 8 bases identical to TRBD1. Unmatched junction bases numbered 3, after V lost 0 bases and J lost 4 bases. This CDR3 comprises 14 residues. Germline CDR1 reads SGHDT; CDR2 reads YYEEEE. The CDR3 coding sequence is TGTGCCAGCAGCTTGGGGACAGGGCTATACGAGCAGTACTTC. Its translation: CASSLGTGLYEQYF.

This clone appeared once. The V gene is TRBV14, the J gene TRBJ2-7; 10 nucleotides align to TRBD1. This CDR3 region has 15 residues. V trimming: 4 bases; J trimming: 6 bases; junction bases outside the gene matches: 9. Germline lookup yields CDR1 SGHDN and CDR2 FVKESK. The CDR3 sequence is CASSPGGTGDPEQYF. Written as DNA, the CDR3 is TGTGCCAGCAGCCCCGGGGGGACAGGGGATCCCGAGCAGTACTTC.

The rearrangement uses TRBV7-9 and TRBJ1-2; D gene unclear. CDR1 is SEHNR and CDR2 is FQNEAQ in the germline V gene (reference sequence). The V and J ends lost 5 bases and 8 bases respectively, with 9 bases between them. This CDR3 is built from 11 residues. The CDR3 loop is CASSPLEGYTF. The CDR3 bases are TGTGCCAGCAGCCCCCTAGAAGGCTACACCTTC.

V and J are TRBV2 and TRBJ1-2; tentatively, D is TRBD1 (5 bases). CDR3 length: 13 residues. Germline assignment: CDR1 SNHLY and CDR2 FYNNEI. Trimming removed 5 bases at V and 4 bases at J, with 11 bases between. The CDR3 DNA reads as TGTGCCAGCAGTTTTCAGGGCCTCTATGGCTACACCTTC. Translation gives CASSFQGLYGYTF.

This sequence joins TRBV27 and TRBJ2-1, with D possibly TRBD1 on 6 matching bases. CDR1 and CDR2 from the germline V gene are MNHEY and SMNVEV (reference sequence). CDR3 length: 15 residues. Trimming took 7 bases from V and 4 from J, leaving 17 bases between them. CDR3 sequence: CASNAQGRGYNEQFF. For the CDR3, the DNA is TGTGCCAGCAACGCACAGGGAAGGGGTTACAATGAGCAGTTCTTC.

This rearrangement joins TRBV4-1 to TRBJ2-4; D might be TRBD2 (5 bases). Trimming stripped 1 base from V and 0 bases from J, with 13 bases between. Germline assignment: CDR1 MGHRA and CDR2 YSYEKL. The CDR3 consists of 17 residues. CDR3 sequence: CASSQGSSGLAKNIQYF. DNA of the CDR3: TGCGCCAGCAGCCAAGGTAGTTCCGGACTAGCCAAAAACATTCAGTACTTC.

The chain recombines TRBV15 with TRBJ1-5; D gene uncertain. The germline gives CDR1 LNHNV, CDR2 YYDKDF (reference sequence). The CDR3 totals 14 residues. Trimming took 1 base from V and 2 from J, leaving 6 bases between them. For the CDR3, the DNA is TGTGCCACCAGCAGAGTGCAGGGCAATCAGCCCCAGCATTTT. The encoded protein is CATSRVQGNQPQHF. Looking up the rest from reference TRBV15 and TRBJ1-5 gives the full variable domain: DAMVIQNPRYQVTQFGKPVTLSCSQTLNHNVMYWYQQKSSQAPKLLFHYYDKDFNNEADTPDNFQSRRPNTSFCFLDIRSPGLGDTAMYLCATSRVQGNQPQHFGDGTRLSIL.

V usage is TRBV7-6 and J usage is TRBJ2-1; 7 nucleotides line up with TRBD1. There are 15 residues in the CDR3. Germline-derived CDR1 and CDR2 are SGHVS and FNYEAQ. V was pared by 1 base and J by 8 bases, with 8 bases of the junction left unmatched. The CDR3 loop reads CASSLVGGGRDEQFF. In DNA form, the CDR3 reads TGTGCCAGCAGCTTAGTAGGGGGCGGGCGGGATGAGCAGTTCTTC.